This passage covers 31 T cell receptor beta chains from one sample sequenced in a study of cytomegalovirus exposure and HLA in healthy donors. The table came from immunoSEQ multiplex PCR; TCRdb's copy has only in-frame clones and leaves some out. The data contain 85,000 to 90,000 clones, around 96% of them seen just once; the ten biggest clones take up around 0.78%. Material: PBMCs. Receptor source: a man between 18 and 29 years old in good health and CMV-seronegative.

The chain employs TRBV25-1 and TRBJ2-7, with 8 bases fitting TRBD2. V lost 6 bases and J lost 4; bases outside the gene matches: 8. The CDR3 contains 14 residues. Germline V gives CDR1 MGHDK, CDR2 SYGVNS. CDR3 nucleotides: TGTGCCAGCAGGAAGGCGGGGGGCGATTACGAGCAGTACTTC. This sequence encodes CASRKAGGDYEQYF.

DNA of the CDR3: TGTGCCAGCTCACCAGTTCAGGGTCCTCTTGGGGCCGAGCAGTACTTC. Translated: CASSPVQGPLGAEQYF. The chain joins TRBV18 to TRBJ2-7; D might be TRBD1 (5 bases). The CDR3 length is 16 residues. Between the trimmed V and J ends, which lost 2 bases and 6 bases, there was a span of 20 bases. The germline V gene has CDR1 KGHSH and CDR2 LQKENI.

The V call is TRBV30, the J call TRBJ1-1; no definite D call. There are 14 residues in the CDR3. V shed 5 bases and J shed 1 base, with 14 bases lying between them. Germline V gene sequence: CDR1 GTSNPN, CDR2 SVGIG (reference sequence). The CDR3 reads CAWGSRRGNTEAFF. The CDR3 DNA sequence: TGTGCCTGGGGATCCCGGCGAGGGAACACTGAAGCTTTCTTT. The full variable domain, rest sourced from reference TRBV30 and TRBJ1-1, is SQTIHQWPATLVQPVGSPLSLECTVEGTSNPNLYWYRQAAGRGLQLLFYSVGIGQISSEVPQNLSASRPQDRQFILSSKKLLLSDSGFYLCAWGSRRGNTEAFFGQGTRLTVV.

The chain links TRBV28 to TRBJ1-1, with TRBD1 matching over 10 bases. Germline-derived CDR1 and CDR2 are MDHEN and SYDVKM. V shed 9 bases and J 3 bases; nucleotides not matched to a gene: 13. The CDR3 contains 16 residues. CDR3 protein: CASPGQGPSGDTEAFF. DNA for the CDR3: TGTGCCAGTCCGGGACAGGGGCCCTCAGGTGACACTGAAGCTTTCTTT.

This sequence joins TRBV25-1 and TRBJ1-4; TRBD1 is a possible D gene (5 bases). Trimming cost V 4 bases and J 2 bases, with 8 bases left between them. CDR3 length equals 14 residues. Looked up from germline, CDR1 is MGHDK and CDR2 is SYGVNS. CDR3 sequence reads: CASSARATNEKLFF. DNA of the CDR3: TGTGCCAGCAGTGCCAGGGCGACTAATGAAAAACTGTTTTTT.

The chain employs TRBV7-8 and TRBJ2-5, with D possibly being TRBD2 (6 bases). V shed 3 bases and J shed 5 bases, with 10 bases lying between them. The CDR3 length is 13 residues. Germline V gene data show CDR1 as SGHVS and CDR2 as FQNEAQ. This chain's CDR3 is CASSFSGDETQYF. The CDR3 region has the DNA TGTGCCAGCAGCTTTTCGGGGGACGAGACCCAGTACTTC.

V is TRBV27 and J is TRBJ2-1, with TRBD1 as a possible D gene (5 bases). Trimming removed 8 bases at V and 10 bases at J, with 12 bases between. The CDR3 loop spans 11 amino acids. Germline CDR1 MNHEY, CDR2 SMNVEV (reference sequence). CDR3 nucleotide sequence: TGTGCCAGCGGAAAGACAGTCGAGCAGTTCTTC. Translation: CASGKTVEQFF.

V is TRBV28 and J is TRBJ1-1, with D uncertain. Germline loops: CDR1 MDHEN, CDR2 SYDVKM. This CDR3 is built from 10 residues. V was trimmed by 2 bases and J by 11 bases, leaving 6 bases between them. CDR3 loop: CASSLNSAFF. CDR3 in DNA: TGTGCCAGCAGTTTAAATAGCGCTTTCTTT.

This chain connects TRBV9 to TRBJ2-3; 11 nucleotides line up with TRBD2. Germline trimming cut 0 bases from V and 6 bases from J; bases unmatched to any gene: 12. Germline CDR1 and CDR2: SGDLS and YYNGEE. The CDR3 has 18 residues. Written as DNA, the CDR3 is TGTGCCAGCAGCGTAGCTCGTGGACTAGCGGGCGGTCTTGATACGCAGTATTTT. Translating gives CASSVARGLAGGLDTQYF.

The rearrangement uses TRBV6-1 and TRBJ1-2; TRBD1 is a possible D gene (5 bases). The CDR3 is made up of 15 amino acids. Germline CDR1 is MNHNS and CDR2 is SASEGT. Trimming removed 6 bases from V and 7 bases from J, with 21 bases in between. CDR3 DNA: TGTGCCAGCAGCGAGGGACCTCACGGGAGTGGTGGCTACACCTTC. It translates to CASSEGPHGSGGYTF.

The chain joins TRBV6-5 to TRBJ1-2; 10 bases are a match to TRBD1. Germline CDR1 is MNHEY and CDR2 is SVGAGI. This CDR3 has 15 residues. V shed 0 bases and J 9 bases; nucleotides not matched to a gene: 7. The CDR3 spells CASSYSRQGAFRYTF. DNA of the CDR3: TGTGCCAGCAGTTACTCGAGACAGGGGGCCTTTCGCTACACCTTC.

The rearrangement links TRBV11-1 to TRBJ2-7; TRBD1 agrees at 8 bases. V lost 4 bases, J lost 3 bases, and 2 bases stayed unmatched. The germline CDR1 and CDR2 sequences are SGHAT and FQDESV (reference sequence). This CDR3 has 13 residues. The CDR3 loop is CASSSTGVYEQYF. CDR3 in DNA: TGTGCCAGCAGCTCGACAGGGGTCTACGAGCAGTACTTC.

The chain is built from TRBV27 and TRBJ2-1; tentative D call: TRBD1 (6 bases). Germline-derived CDR1 and CDR2 are MNHEY and SMNVEV (reference sequence). This CDR3 has 14 residues. V dropped 6 bases and J dropped 5 bases, with 14 bases sitting between them. The CDR3 sequence: CASSRRTANNEQFF. The DNA of the CDR3 is TGTGCCAGCAGCAGAAGGACAGCCAACAATGAGCAGTTCTTC.

The chain has TRBV7-2 and TRBJ2-7; 7 bases agree with TRBD2. The CDR3 has 15 residues. The J segment lost 3 bases and the V segment lost 5 bases, leaving 10 bases of the junction unmatched. Germline V gene sequence: CDR1 SGHTA, CDR2 FQGNSA. The CDR3 sequence: CASSPNRDYHYEQYF. The CDR3 DNA follows: TGTGCCAGCAGCCCCAATCGGGACTACCACTACGAGCAGTACTTC.

This sequence joins TRBV7-8 and TRBJ2-7; TRBD2 matches 8 bases. The ends lost 4 bases at V and 1 base at J; junction bases unmatched: 6. The germline CDR1 and CDR2 sequences are SGHVS and FQNEAQ. The CDR3 totals 15 residues. The CDR3 nucleotides read TGTGCCAGCAGCTACGGGGTAGCGGGGTCCTACGAGCAGTACTTC. It specifies CASSYGVAGSYEQYF.

The chain employs TRBV27 and TRBJ1-2; TRBD1 is a possible D gene (5 bases). The CDR3 totals 13 residues. The germline CDR1 and CDR2 sequences are MNHEY and SMNVEV (reference sequence). V shed 3 bases and J shed 4 bases, with 9 bases lying between them. CDR3 loop: CASSFVGAYGYTF. In DNA form, the CDR3 reads TGTGCCAGCAGTTTTGTAGGGGCCTATGGCTACACCTTC.

The chain joins TRBV16 to TRBJ1-2; 8 positions match TRBD1. This CDR3 comprises 15 residues. Germline values: CDR1 KGHSY, CDR2 FQNENV. Trimming took 5 bases from V and 6 from J; bases not matched to a gene: 11. The CDR3 sequence is CASSTRTGPSNGYTF. The CDR3 DNA is TGTGCCAGCAGCACGAGGACAGGGCCTTCTAATGGCTACACCTTC.

The chain joins TRBV6-5 to TRBJ2-3, with 10 bases aligning to TRBD2. With V trimmed by 7 bases and J by 0 bases, 4 bases remained unmatched. In germline, CDR1 is MNHEY, CDR2 SVGAGI. This CDR3 is 15 amino acids long. The CDR3, as DNA: TGTGCCAGCACCTTGACTAGCGGGAGCACAGATACGCAGTATTTT. Translation: CASTLTSGSTDTQYF.

The chain uses TRBV5-8 and TRBJ1-5, with 11 bases lining up with TRBD1. The J segment lost 1 base and the V segment lost 5 bases, leaving 14 bases of the junction unmatched. The CDR3 is made up of 19 amino acids. In germline, CDR1 is SGHTS, CDR2 YDEGEE. CDR3 nucleotides: TGTGCCAGCAGTATCCATCTATCCGGGACAGGGGGAAGCAATCAGCCCCAGCATTTT. It encodes CASSIHLSGTGGSNQPQHF.

The chain is built from TRBV5-1 and TRBJ2-3; 7 bases agree with TRBD2. Germline trimming cut 6 bases from V and 5 bases from J; bases unmatched to any gene: 15. The CDR3 totals 16 residues. Germline V gives CDR1 SGHRS, CDR2 YFSETQ. The DNA for the CDR3 is TGCGCCAGCACTGTGTCGCGGGAGTCCCACGGAGATACGCAGTATTTT. It translates to CASTVSRESHGDTQYF.

V and J are TRBV9 and TRBJ1-3; a weak D match, TRBD1 (6 bases). The CDR3 runs to 16 residues. V was shortened by 8 bases and J by 0 bases, with 18 bases between the two germline ends. Germline values: CDR1 SGDLS, CDR2 YYNGEE. The CDR3 sequence: CASTEGGGLSGNTIYF. The CDR3, as DNA: TGTGCCAGTACGGAGGGCGGGGGGCTCTCTGGAAACACCATATATTTT.

The chain joins TRBV6-4 to TRBJ2-3, with D possibly matching TRBD2 (6 bases). The CDR3 totals 17 residues. V was cut by 0 bases and J by 0 bases, with 13 bases left in between. Germline lookup yields CDR1 MRHNA and CDR2 SNTAGT. This chain's CDR3 is CASSDSSWRASTDTQYF. In nucleotides, the CDR3 is TGTGCCAGCAGTGACTCCTCGTGGAGGGCTAGCACAGATACGCAGTATTTT.

The rearrangement links TRBV28 to TRBJ2-6; 9 positions agree with TRBD2. The V and J ends lost 2 bases and 1 base, in that order; junction bases with no gene match: 9. From germline, CDR1 is MDHEN and CDR2 SYDVKM. The CDR3 has 19 residues. The CDR3 nucleotides read TGTGCCAGCAGTTTAAGAACTAGCGGGTGGATTTCTGGGGCCAACGTCCTGACTTTC. This sequence encodes CASSLRTSGWISGANVLTF.

This clone was counted a single time. The chain couples TRBV6-5 to TRBJ2-5; TRBD1 might be the D (5 bases). The V and J ends lost 5 bases and 4 bases respectively, with 14 bases between them. This CDR3 contains 14 residues. Germline V gives CDR1 MNHEY, CDR2 SVGAGI. The CDR3 is CASSVSGPRETQYF. The DNA of the CDR3 is TGTGCCAGCAGTGTATCAGGGCCCAGAGAGACCCAGTACTTC.

This chain uses TRBV19 with TRBJ1-3, with D perhaps matching TRBD1 (5 bases). The CDR3 loop spans 15 amino acids. V was cut by 6 bases and J by 1 base, with 13 bases left in between. Germline CDR1 and CDR2: LNHDA and SQIVND (reference sequence). The CDR3 DNA sequence: TGTGCCAGTAGCGTGGACATAAGTTCTGGAAACACCATATATTTT. Translation gives CASSVDISSGNTIYF. Variable domain in full (rest from reference TRBV19 and TRBJ1-3): DGGITQSPKYLFRKEGQNVTLSCEQNLNHDAMYWYRQDPGQGLRLIYYSQIVNDFQKGDIAEGYSVSREKKESFPLTVTSAQKNPTAFYLCASSVDISSGNTIYFGEGSWLTVV.

The chain joins TRBV7-2 to TRBJ2-7, with D possibly being TRBD2 (5 bases). The germline CDR1 and CDR2 sequences are SGHTA and FQGNSA. V shed 1 base and J shed 6 bases, with 22 bases lying between them. The CDR3 length is 17 residues. The CDR3 reads CASSLVRWGDSPIEQYV. The CDR3 DNA is TGTGCCAGCAGCTTAGTCCGGTGGGGAGATTCCCCTATCGAGCAGTACGTC.

The chain carries TRBV6-1 and TRBJ2-7, with D tentatively TRBD1 (5 bases). CDR3 length: 16 residues. Germline V gene sequence: CDR1 MNHNS, CDR2 SASEGT. V was cut by 3 bases and J by 3 bases, with 18 bases left in between. The CDR3 sequence is CASSEFGQGAIYEQYF. The CDR3 DNA reads TGTGCCAGCAGTGAGTTTGGTCAGGGCGCTATCTACGAGCAGTACTTC.

The genes are TRBV6-9 and TRBJ2-7, with TRBD2 as a possible D gene (5 bases). The CDR3 sequence is 15 residues long. Trimming removed 5 bases from V and 2 bases from J, with 16 bases in between. Germline V gene data show CDR1 as MNHGY and CDR2 as SVAAGI. The CDR3 DNA sequence: TGTGCCAGCAGTAGAGACTATTCCCCTACCTACGAGCAGTACTTC. This sequence encodes CASSRDYSPTYEQYF.

This chain joins TRBV7-8 and TRBJ1-1; D gene unclear. Germline V lookup: CDR1 SGHVS, CDR2 FQNEAQ. This CDR3 is built from 12 residues. V lost 3 bases and J lost 7, with 9 bases in between. CDR3 protein: CASSFVSGEAFF. CDR3 nucleotides: TGTGCCAGCAGCTTCGTTTCCGGTGAAGCTTTCTTT.

This chain joins TRBV15 and TRBJ2-7; 8 positions agree with TRBD1. The germline V gene encodes CDR1 LNHNV and CDR2 YYDKDF (reference sequence). The CDR3 extends over 15 amino acids. The J segment lost 3 bases and the V segment lost 5 bases, leaving 9 bases of the junction unmatched. The CDR3 region is CATSPDRGEGYEQYF. DNA for the CDR3: TGTGCCACCAGCCCCGACAGGGGTGAGGGCTACGAGCAGTACTTC.

This rearrangement joins TRBV25-1 to TRBJ2-6; D remains ambiguous. The CDR3 is 15 amino acids. V was pared by 2 bases and J by 3 bases, with 8 bases between. Germline lookup yields CDR1 MGHDK and CDR2 SYGVNS. For the CDR3, the DNA is TGTGCCAGCAGTGAAGGGCTCGGTGGGGCCAACGTCCTGACTTTC. Amino acid sequence: CASSEGLGGANVLTF.